This T cell receptor beta chain was observed in a study of CD8 T cell repertoires and HIV-1 epitope variants. Study-wide background: The baseline condition was 1M T cells left uncultured.

As regards this clone: The antigen is undetermined.

Using immunoSEQ multiplex PCR, the repertoire was profiled, and TCRdb retains in-frame clones only, with some absent. Here the sample spans 4,500 or so clones, about 64% being singletons. There are 16 residues in the CDR3. Trimming took 0 bases from V and 1 from J; bases not matched to a gene: 5. Per germline, CDR1 SGHNT and CDR2 YYREEE (reference sequence). Sample: cultured CD8+ T cells derived from PBMCs. The clonotype comes from a male donor with HIV. The gene calls are TRBV5-4 and TRBJ1-1; 8 bases line up with TRBD1. The CDR3 protein is CASSLDRGQANTEAFF. The DNA for the CDR3 is TGTGCCAGCAGCTTGGATAGGGGACAGGCGAACACTGAAGCTTTCTTT.